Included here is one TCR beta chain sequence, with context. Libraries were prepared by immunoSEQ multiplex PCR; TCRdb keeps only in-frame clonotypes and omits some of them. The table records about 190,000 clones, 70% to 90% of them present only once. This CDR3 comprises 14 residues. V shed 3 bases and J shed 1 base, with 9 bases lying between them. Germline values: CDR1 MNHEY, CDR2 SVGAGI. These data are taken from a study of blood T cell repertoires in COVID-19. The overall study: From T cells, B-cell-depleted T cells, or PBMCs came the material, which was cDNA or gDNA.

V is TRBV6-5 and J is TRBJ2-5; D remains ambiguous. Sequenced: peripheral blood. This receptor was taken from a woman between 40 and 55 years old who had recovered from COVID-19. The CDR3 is CASSYVAVQETQYF. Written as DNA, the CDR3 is TGTGCCAGCAGTTATGTTGCAGTCCAAGAGACCCAGTACTTC.